Shown below are 13 T cell receptor beta chains from a single sample sequenced in a study of cytomegalovirus exposure and HLA in healthy donors. PCR employed 60 Vbeta and 13 Jbeta primers. Sequenced by immunoSEQ multiplex PCR; TCRdb stores in-frame clones only, minus some. The repertoire holds about 130,000 clones, roughly 70% seen once, with under 2% in the top ten. The sample consisted of PBMCs. These receptors all stem from a human donor in good health.

The genes are TRBV29-1 and TRBJ2-7; 7 bases are shared with TRBD2. Per the germline V gene, CDR1 is SQVTM and CDR2 is ANQGSEA. Unmatched junction bases numbered 7, after V lost 6 bases and J lost 5 bases. This CDR3 is 12 amino acids long. The CDR3 reads CSVARGGNEQYF. The CDR3 DNA reads TGCAGCGTCGCTCGGGGAGGGAACGAGCAGTACTTC.

V is TRBV4-1 and J is TRBJ1-1, with D perhaps matching TRBD1 (6 bases). V was trimmed by 4 bases and J by 5 bases, leaving 14 bases between them. The germline V gene has CDR1 MGHRA and CDR2 YSYEKL. This CDR3 region has 14 residues. CDR3 coding DNA: TGCGCCAGCAGCCGAACACCCCAGGGGACTGAAGCTTTCTTT. Residues: CASSRTPQGTEAFF.

This chain joins TRBV6-5 and TRBJ2-7, with 8 bases that match TRBD2. The CDR3 totals 12 residues. Germline V gene lookup returns CDR1 MNHEY and CDR2 SVGAGI. V lost 10 bases to trimming and J lost 5 bases; unmatched junction nucleotides: 7. The DNA for the CDR3 is TGTGCCACCCCGGGAGGGATCCACGAGCAGTACTTC. Its protein is CATPGGIHEQYF.

The genes are TRBV29-1 and TRBJ2-3; D might be TRBD1 (6 bases). V was shortened by 5 bases and J by 0 bases, with 12 bases between the two germline ends. CDR3 size: 14 residues. The germline V gene encodes CDR1 SQVTM and CDR2 ANQGSEA. The CDR3, as DNA: TGCAGCGTTACTACAGGGTCTAGCACAGATACGCAGTATTTT. Protein: CSVTTGSSTDTQYF.

The chain uses TRBV6-5 and TRBJ1-2; D is uncertain. Per germline, CDR1 MNHEY and CDR2 SVGAGI. The V gene lost 4 bases and the J gene lost 0 bases, with 9 bases spanning the gap. CDR3 length: 14 amino acids. The CDR3 is CASSSSTPNYGYTF. The CDR3 nucleotides read TGTGCCAGCAGTTCCTCGACACCTAACTATGGCTACACCTTC.

V gene TRBV19 combines with J gene TRBJ2-2, with D perhaps matching TRBD1 (5 bases). V was pared by 6 bases and J by 0 bases, with 11 bases between. Per the germline V gene, CDR1 is LNHDA and CDR2 is SQIVND (reference sequence). There are 15 residues in the CDR3. The DNA for the CDR3 is TGTGCCAGTAGGTCCAGGACACCGAACACCGGGGAGCTGTTTTTT. Amino acids: CASRSRTPNTGELFF.

This rearrangement joins TRBV28 to TRBJ2-3; TRBD2 matches 10 bases. This CDR3 is built from 16 residues. The J segment lost 3 bases and the V segment lost 4 bases, leaving 7 bases of the junction unmatched. Germline CDR1 MDHEN, CDR2 SYDVKM. DNA for the CDR3: TGTGCCAGCAGTTCCCTACAGCGGGAGGGGACAGATACGCAGTATTTT. It encodes CASSSLQREGTDTQYF.

The chain employs TRBV4-2 and TRBJ1-1, with 8 bases aligning to TRBD1. The germline V gene has CDR1 LGHNA and CDR2 YNFKEQ. The CDR3 is made up of 15 amino acids. Losses at the gene ends were 4 bases for V and 3 bases for J; bases not matched to a gene: 7. The CDR3 coding sequence is TGTGCCAGCAGCCCGACAGGGGATAGGGACACTGAAGCTTTCTTT. Amino acid sequence: CASSPTGDRDTEAFF.

This chain joins TRBV4-3 and TRBJ2-3, with 11 bases aligning to TRBD2. V trimming: 0 bases; J trimming: 2 bases; junction bases outside the gene matches: 7. The germline V gene has CDR1 LGHNA and CDR2 YSLEER. This CDR3 spans 18 amino acids. This CDR3 reads CASSQERVAGGPTDTQYF. DNA for the CDR3: TGCGCCAGCAGCCAAGAGAGGGTAGCGGGAGGGCCCACAGATACGCAGTATTTT.

V gene TRBV5-1 combines with J gene TRBJ2-5; D uncertain. V gave up 0 bases and J gave up 4 bases, with 10 bases separating them. In germline, CDR1 is SGHRS, CDR2 YFSETQ. The CDR3 totals 14 residues. CDR3 loop: CASSLDSGGETQYF. For the CDR3, the DNA is TGCGCCAGCAGCTTGGATTCCGGCGGAGAGACCCAGTACTTC.

CDR3 DNA sequence: TGTGCCAGCAGCGTAGAATCTTTCCCAGATACGCAGTATTTT. Translating gives CASSVESFPDTQYF. The chain is built from TRBV9 and TRBJ2-3; D uncertain. V shed 0 bases and J shed 4 bases, with 9 bases lying between them. The CDR3 covers 14 residues. Germline V gene sequence: CDR1 SGDLS, CDR2 YYNGEE.

The CDR3 reads CASSFGTGMILLPYEQYF. DNA for the CDR3: TGTGCCAGCAGCTTTGGGACAGGGATGATTCTATTACCCTACGAGCAGTACTTC. This chain connects TRBV5-4 to TRBJ2-7; 9 nucleotides line up with TRBD1. Losses at the gene ends were 2 bases for V and 2 bases for J; bases not matched to a gene: 14. This CDR3 is built from 18 residues. Germline lookup yields CDR1 SGHNT and CDR2 YYREEE (reference sequence).

This clone was seen a few times. This chain connects TRBV7-9 to TRBJ1-1; TRBD1 matches 10 bases. Looked up from germline, CDR1 is SEHNR and CDR2 is FQNEAQ (reference sequence). The CDR3 totals 16 residues. V lost 8 bases to trimming and J lost 4 bases; unmatched junction nucleotides: 13. As DNA, the CDR3 is TGTGCCAGCTGTGCCGGGGGACAGGGGCGTTGCACTGAAGCTTTCTTT. It yields the protein CASCAGGQGRCTEAFF.